The rows below give T cell receptor beta chains drawn from one sample of a study of T cell responses to AZD1222 COVID-19 vaccine. Using immunoSEQ multiplex PCR, the repertoire was profiled, and TCRdb retains in-frame clones only, with some absent. The data show 110,000 to 150,000 clones, 80% to 90% seen once. The material was peripheral blood, obtained on day 0 of AZD1222 vaccination. Receptors originate from an adult in good health. CDR3s include the opening cysteine and the closing phenylalanine or tryptophan. A D gene is named only where the DNA matches it firmly. Clone size is stated in some rows and not others, as once, few, many or a class when expanded.

V gene: TRBV30; J gene: TRBJ1-5; D gene: NA; clone size: NA; CDR3 DNA: TGTGCCTGGAGTGATGGGTATCAGCCCCAGCATTTT; CDR3 protein: CAWSDGYQPQHF
V gene: TRBV5-1; J gene: TRBJ2-7; D gene: NA; clone size: NA; CDR3 DNA: TGCGCCAGCAGCCGGACTGGGGACCCGCTGGAAGACTTC; CDR3 protein: CASSRTGDPLEDF
V gene: TRBV7-9; J gene: TRBJ2-3; D gene: NA; clone size: NA; CDR3 DNA: TGTGCCAGCAGCTTGGGGCCCCAAGGATTGGATTTT; CDR3 protein: CASSLGPQGLDF
V gene: TRBV5-6; J gene: TRBJ2-1; D gene: NA; clone size: NA; CDR3 DNA: TGTGCCAGCAGCCACCCCCAGGGCTATGAGCAGTTCTTC; CDR3 protein: CASSHPQGYEQFF
V gene: TRBV5-4; J gene: TRBJ2-2; D gene: NA; clone size: NA; CDR3 DNA: TGTGCCAGCAGTCCCCCGACTCCGACCGGGGAGCTGTTTTTT; CDR3 protein: CASSPPTPTGELFF
V gene: TRBV20-1; J gene: TRBJ2-3; D gene: TRBD2; clone size: NA; CDR3 DNA: TGCAGTGCTAGTGGGACTAGCGGAGATACGCAGTATTTT; CDR3 protein: CSASGTSGDTQYF
V gene: TRBV28; J gene: TRBJ1-5; D gene: TRBD1; clone size: NA; CDR3 DNA: TGTGCCAGCAGTCATGGACAGGGGCAGGGGCCCCAGCATTTT; CDR3 protein: CASSHGQGQGPQHF
V gene: TRBV4-3; J gene: TRBJ2-1; D gene: NA; clone size: NA; CDR3 DNA: TGCGCCAGCAGCCAAGATTTAGGGCCCTCCAATGAGCAGTTCTTC; CDR3 protein: CASSQDLGPSNEQFF
V gene: TRBV19; J gene: TRBJ1-6; D gene: NA; clone size: few; CDR3 DNA: TGTGCCAGTAGTATATTGAATTCACCCCTCCACTTT; CDR3 protein: CASSILNSPLHF
V gene: TRBV22-1; J gene: TRBJ1-1; D gene: NA; clone size: NA; CDR3 DNA: TGTCCTGGGAGCGCACAGGACACTGAAGCTTTCTTT; CDR3 protein: CPGSAQDTEAFF
V gene: TRBV5-1; J gene: TRBJ2-3; D gene: NA; clone size: NA; CDR3 DNA: TGCGCCAGCAGCTACCGACTAGGCGGGGCAGATACGCAGTATTTT; CDR3 protein: CASSYRLGGADTQYF
V gene: TRBV7-9; J gene: TRBJ1-6; D gene: NA; clone size: NA; CDR3 DNA: TGTGCCAGCAGAGGACTGGGGGTGAATTCACCCCTCCACTTT; CDR3 protein: CASRGLGVNSPLHF
V gene: TRBV6-4; J gene: TRBJ1-2; D gene: NA; clone size: NA; CDR3 DNA: TGTGCCAGCAGTCAGGGTGGTGGCTACACCTTC; CDR3 protein: CASSQGGGYTF
V gene: TRBV10-1; J gene: TRBJ2-3; D gene: NA; clone size: NA; CDR3 DNA: TGCGCCAGCAGTGAGCAGGTTGGCCCAAATACGCAGTATTTT; CDR3 protein: CASSEQVGPNTQYF
V gene: TRBV5-4; J gene: TRBJ2-7; D gene: NA; clone size: NA; CDR3 DNA: TGTGCCAGCAAACCGGGATTTCTGGACGCTGAGCAGTACTTC; CDR3 protein: CASKPGFLDAEQYF
V gene: TRBV5-6; J gene: TRBJ1-5; D gene: TRBD1; clone size: NA; CDR3 DNA: TGTGCCAGCAGCCGACAACAGGGGGCGCCAGATCAGCCCCAGCATTTT; CDR3 protein: CASSRQQGAPDQPQHF
V gene: TRBV27; J gene: TRBJ1-4; D gene: NA; clone size: NA; CDR3 DNA: TGTGCCAGCAGCACTCTCATGGACAGCGGTGAAAAACTGTTTTTT; CDR3 protein: CASSTLMDSGEKLFF
V gene: TRBV19; J gene: TRBJ2-1; D gene: TRBD1; clone size: NA; CDR3 DNA: TGTGCCAGTAGTCCGGACAGGAGCTCCTACAATGAGCAGTTCTTC; CDR3 protein: CASSPDRSSYNEQFF
V gene: TRBV19; J gene: TRBJ2-1; D gene: NA; clone size: NA; CDR3 DNA: TGTGCCAGTAGTATCGGAAGGGACCCTTACAATGAGCAGTTCTTC; CDR3 protein: CASSIGRDPYNEQFF
V gene: TRBV6-6; J gene: TRBJ1-1; D gene: NA; clone size: NA; CDR3 DNA: TGTGCCAGCAGTTACGGTATATCCCTGAACACTGAAGCTTTCTTT; CDR3 protein: CASSYGISLNTEAFF
V gene: TRBV9; J gene: TRBJ2-2; D gene: NA; clone size: NA; CDR3 DNA: TGTGCCAGCAGCGTAGATAACACCGGGGAGCTGTTTTTT; CDR3 protein: CASSVDNTGELFF
V gene: TRBV10-2; J gene: TRBJ1-1; D gene: NA; clone size: NA; CDR3 DNA: TGCGCCAGCAGTGAGGCCGAGGCTGAAGCTTTCTTT; CDR3 protein: CASSEAEAEAFF
V gene: TRBV27; J gene: TRBJ1-6; D gene: TRBD1; clone size: NA; CDR3 DNA: TGTGCCAGCAGAACAGGGGGTTTCTATAATTCACCCCTCCACTTT; CDR3 protein: CASRTGGFYNSPLHF
V gene: TRBV5-1; J gene: TRBJ1-4; D gene: NA; clone size: once; CDR3 DNA: TGCGCCAGCAGCCACGGGAGGGCTAATGAAAAACTGTTTTTT; CDR3 protein: CASSHGRANEKLFF
V gene: TRBV30; J gene: TRBJ1-6; D gene: NA; clone size: NA; CDR3 DNA: TGTGCCTGGAGGGGGGGACTGAATAATTCACCCCTCCACTTT; CDR3 protein: CAWRGGLNNSPLHF
V gene: TRBV4-3; J gene: TRBJ1-1; D gene: NA; clone size: NA; CDR3 DNA: TGCGCCAGCAGCCAAGATCGAACAGTTGAAGCTTTCTTT; CDR3 protein: CASSQDRTVEAFF
V gene: TRBV7-2; J gene: TRBJ1-2; D gene: NA; clone size: NA; CDR3 DNA: TGTGCCAGCAGCCCTACCTATGGGGGCTACACCTTC; CDR3 protein: CASSPTYGGYTF
V gene: TRBV3-1/TRBV3-2; J gene: TRBJ1-3; D gene: NA; clone size: few; CDR3 DNA: TGTGCCAGCAGCCAGAGAGGACAATCTGGAAACACCATATATTTT; CDR3 protein: CASSQRGQSGNTIYF
V gene: TRBV2; J gene: TRBJ2-7; D gene: NA; clone size: NA; CDR3 DNA: TGTGCCAGCGTAACAGGAGGCTACGAGCAGTACTTC; CDR3 protein: CASVTGGYEQYF
V gene: TRBV28; J gene: TRBJ1-1; D gene: NA; clone size: NA; CDR3 DNA: TGTGCCAGCAGCTGGGGCAGGGCAGACACTGAAGCTTTCTTT; CDR3 protein: CASSWGRADTEAFF
V gene: TRBV28; J gene: TRBJ1-1; D gene: NA; clone size: NA; CDR3 DNA: TGTGCCAGCAGTCCGACGGGGGGTTGGAACACTGAAGCTTTCTTT; CDR3 protein: CASSPTGGWNTEAFF
V gene: TRBV5-1; J gene: TRBJ2-5; D gene: TRBD2; clone size: NA; CDR3 DNA: TGCGCCAGCAGCGGCGGGAGAAGGGAGGAGACCCAGTACTTC; CDR3 protein: CASSGGRREETQYF
V gene: TRBV30; J gene: TRBJ1-6; D gene: NA; clone size: NA; CDR3 DNA: TGTGCCTGGAACTTGGGGGATGTTCGAAATTCACCCCTCCACTTT; CDR3 protein: CAWNLGDVRNSPLHF
V gene: TRBV18; J gene: TRBJ1-2; D gene: NA; clone size: NA; CDR3 DNA: TGTGCCAGCTCACCACTCGCCAGGGAGTCAGGTGGCTACACCTTC; CDR3 protein: CASSPLARESGGYTF
V gene: TRBV7-6; J gene: TRBJ1-3; D gene: NA; clone size: NA; CDR3 DNA: TGTGCCAGCAGCCCCAACGCGGCAAACACCATATATTTT; CDR3 protein: CASSPNAANTIYF
V gene: TRBV7-8; J gene: TRBJ2-7; D gene: TRBD1; clone size: NA; CDR3 DNA: TGTGCCAGCAGCTTAGGGACAGGGGAGAGGTACGAGCAGTACTTC; CDR3 protein: CASSLGTGERYEQYF
V gene: TRBV5-6; J gene: TRBJ1-3; D gene: NA; clone size: once; CDR3 DNA: TGTGCCAGCAGCTTGGGGCGTGGAGGAAACACCATATATTTT; CDR3 protein: CASSLGRGGNTIYF
V gene: TRBV18; J gene: TRBJ1-1; D gene: NA; clone size: NA; CDR3 DNA: TGTGCCAGCTCACCACCGACGACGGGGAACACTGAAGCTTTCTTT; CDR3 protein: CASSPPTTGNTEAFF
V gene: TRBV5-6; J gene: TRBJ1-2; D gene: NA; clone size: NA; CDR3 DNA: TGTGCCAGCATCCCCACGGGGGGTTGGAGCGGCTACACCTTC; CDR3 protein: CASIPTGGWSGYTF
V gene: TRBV2; J gene: TRBJ2-2; D gene: TRBD1; clone size: NA; CDR3 DNA: TGTGCCAGCAGTTGGACAGGGATGAACACCGGGGAGCTGTTTTTT; CDR3 protein: CASSWTGMNTGELFF